The T cell receptor beta chain under discussion was sequenced for a study of blood T cell repertoires in COVID-19. For the study at large: The United States, Italy and Spain were the sources of the acute and convalescent COVID-19 samples. In each case, the material was cDNA or gDNA derived from T cells, B-cell-depleted T cells, or PBMCs.

In the source study's methods: Reference gene primer amplification yielded estimated nucleated cell counts. Clones were read by immunoSEQ multiplex PCR, and TCRdb kept only the in-frame ones, dropping some. That table furnishes V, J and clone size, whereas the DNA furnished D and trimming. The table records about 210,000 clones, about 80% of them present only once. Trimming took 6 bases from V and 6 from J; bases not matched to a gene: 4. The CDR3 consists of 13 residues. Enrolled during active infection, Seattle patients were then followed longitudinally. This chain connects TRBV12-3 or TRBV12-4 to TRBJ2-1; TRBD1 aligns across 8 bases. The sequence was collected from a woman of 80 years or more with COVID-19, enrolled during active disease. Source material: peripheral blood. The CDR3 sequence is CASSPTGVNEQFF. The CDR3 nucleotides are TGTGCCAGCAGCCCGACAGGGGTCAATGAGCAGTTCTTC.